These 20 T cell receptor beta chains were all obtained from the same sample, sequenced in a study of T cell repertoires in cytomegalovirus infection. TCRdb redid the calling of the reads with MiXCR, one entry per CDR3 protein. Counted here are about 740,000 distinct CDR3 sequences, 35% to 40% occurring once; the ten biggest clones make up 2.5% to 3.5%. Sequencing was performed on PBMCs. These receptors came from a human donor in good health (CMV status not recorded). Some clones in this sample may be carry-over from other donors' samples.

This clonotype occurred a few times. The V gene is TRBV25-1, the J gene TRBJ2-7, with D possibly matching TRBD2 (6 bases). V was cut by 6 bases and J by 2 bases, with 17 bases left in between. The CDR3 contains 15 residues. Germline values: CDR1 MGHDK, CDR2 SYGVNS. CDR3 sequence: CASSLESREAYEQYF. In DNA form, the CDR3 reads TGTGCCAGCAGCCTAGAGTCCAGGGAGGCCTACGAGCAGTACTTC.

V is TRBV2 and J is TRBJ2-7; 11 nucleotides line up with TRBD1. Per the germline V gene, CDR1 is SNHLY and CDR2 is FYNNEI. This CDR3 has 13 amino acids. Trimming at V came to 8 bases and at J to 2 bases, leaving 2 bases not matched to a gene. For the CDR3, the DNA is TGTGCCAGCTTGGGACAGGGGGCCTACGAGCAGTACTTC. It codes for CASLGQGAYEQYF. Variable domain in full (rest from reference TRBV2 and TRBJ2-7): EPEVTQTPSHQVTQMGQEVILRCVPISNHLYFYWYRQILGQKVEFLVSFYNNEISEKSEIFDDQFSVERPDGSNFTLKIRSTKLEDSAMYFCASLGQGAYEQYFGPGTRLTVT.

The V gene is TRBV5-1, the J gene TRBJ2-1; 12 bases fit TRBD2. Trimming took 4 bases from V and 0 from J; bases not matched to a gene: 14. Germline CDR1 SGHRS, CDR2 YFSETQ. This CDR3 spans 20 amino acids. CDR3 amino acids: CASSTPSGGVRLRSYNEQFF. The CDR3 nucleotides read TGCGCCAGCAGCACCCCTAGCGGGGGGGTCCGACTTCGCTCCTACAATGAGCAGTTCTTC.

There are a few counts of this clonotype. The genes are TRBV19 and TRBJ2-2, with D hard to call. Between the trimmed V and J ends, which lost 5 bases and 3 bases, there was a span of 7 bases. From germline, CDR1 is LNHDA and CDR2 SQIVND (reference sequence). The CDR3 loop spans 13 amino acids. The CDR3 coding sequence is TGTGCCAGTAGTCCGGGTTACACCGGGGAGCTGTTTTTT. This translates into CASSPGYTGELFF.

In this sample, this clonotype turned up many times. This chain uses TRBV5-1 with TRBJ1-5, with D perhaps matching TRBD1 (6 bases). Germline V gene data show CDR1 as SGHRS and CDR2 as YFSETQ. The CDR3 runs 15 residues. V lost 5 bases and J lost 5, with 17 bases in between. The CDR3 bases are TGCGCCAGCAGTCCAGGGGAGGGCCGCCATCAGCCCCAGCATTTT. It is translated as CASSPGEGRHQPQHF.

The rearrangement uses TRBV7-3 and TRBJ1-1; TRBD1 might be the D (5 bases). The CDR3 runs 15 residues. The V gene's germline CDR1 is SGHTA and CDR2 FQGTGA. The V end lost 5 bases, the J end lost 0 bases, and 13 bases lay between the germline ends. CDR3 protein: CASSPRSGLNTEAFF. The CDR3 DNA reads TGTGCCAGCAGCCCCCGTTCAGGGTTGAACACTGAAGCTTTCTTT.

This clonotype was seen a handful of times. The CDR3 DNA reads TGTGCCAGCAACATACAGGGGGACGATCACGGCTACACCTTC. Translated, it gives CASNIQGDDHGYTF. The genes are TRBV28 and TRBJ1-2; 8 positions match TRBD1. This CDR3 has 14 residues. Germline CDR1 and CDR2: MDHEN and SYDVKM. V dropped 7 bases and J dropped 8; count of bases not matched to a gene: 12.

This sequence joins TRBV2 and TRBJ2-7, with 7 positions matching TRBD2. The V gene's germline CDR1 is SNHLY and CDR2 FYNNEI. The CDR3 has 14 amino acids. V shed 3 bases and J 2 bases; nucleotides not matched to a gene: 4. The CDR3 protein is CASSDRAGAYEQYF. The CDR3, as DNA: TGTGCCAGCAGTGATAGGGCGGGGGCCTACGAGCAGTACTTC.

This clonotype has at least ten counts. V gene TRBV7-2 combines with J gene TRBJ2-1, with D unresolved. This CDR3 is 11 amino acids long. Germline lookup yields CDR1 SGHTA and CDR2 FQGNSA. Trimming stripped 3 bases from V and 10 bases from J, with 7 bases between. The CDR3 spells CASSFAGEQFF. The CDR3 DNA follows: TGTGCCAGCAGCTTCGCCGGGGAGCAGTTCTTC.

The J gene is TRBJ2-7, the V gene TRBV27; a possible D gene is TRBD1 (5 bases). Trimming took 2 bases from V and 5 from J, leaving 13 bases between them. Germline loops: CDR1 MNHEY, CDR2 SMNVEV (reference sequence). The CDR3 loop spans 14 amino acids. The CDR3 is CASSLAPQGDEQYF. In DNA, the CDR3 is TGTGCCAGCAGTTTAGCTCCGCAGGGCGACGAGCAGTACTTC.

This clonotype has a count of ten or more. This chain links TRBV12-3 or TRBV12-4 with TRBJ1-5; a weak D match, TRBD1 (5 bases). The CDR3 runs 13 residues. V was cut by 2 bases and J by 7 bases, with 9 bases left in between. CDR3 loop: CASSLFGGQPQHF. The CDR3 nucleotides are TGTGCCAGCAGTTTATTCGGGGGGCAGCCCCAGCATTTT.

In its sample, this clonotype was seen many times. This chain links TRBV7-6 with TRBJ1-2; the match to TRBD1 covers 8 bases. This CDR3 spans 22 amino acids. Germline V lookup: CDR1 SGHVS, CDR2 FNYEAQ. J gave up 0 bases and V 5 bases, and 26 bases lay outside the gene matches. This CDR3 reads CASSPSPPRFLDRDAANYGYTF. CDR3 nucleotides: TGTGCCAGCAGCCCATCACCCCCCAGGTTTCTGGACAGGGATGCAGCTAACTATGGCTACACCTTC. Complete variable domain (other parts from reference TRBV7-6 and TRBJ1-2): GAGVSQSPRYKVTKRGQDVALRCDPISGHVSLYWYRQALGQGPEFLTYFNYEAQQDKSGLPNDRFSAERPEGSISTLTIQRTEQRDSAMYRCASSPSPPRFLDRDAANYGYTFGSGTRLTVV.

The rearrangement joins TRBV6-1 to TRBJ2-7; D uncertain. Trimming left V 3 bases short and J 3 bases short, with 18 bases between. The CDR3 has 16 amino acids. From germline, CDR1 is MNHNS and CDR2 SASEGT. CDR3 region: CASSDNQLFVIYEQYF. The CDR3 DNA is TGTGCCAGCAGTGATAACCAGCTGTTTGTCATCTACGAGCAGTACTTC.

This clonotype was seen a few times. In DNA, the CDR3 is TGTGCCAGCAGGACGAACTTATCCCCCCCATATGGCTACACCTTC. Its translation is CASRTNLSPPYGYTF. The chain links TRBV6-1 to TRBJ1-2; unclear D gene. Germline CDR1 is MNHNS and CDR2 is SASEGT. V was clipped by 6 bases and J by 5 bases, with 19 bases between them. The CDR3 loop spans 15 amino acids.

The chain employs TRBV10-3 and TRBJ2-3; 9 bases map to TRBD2. CDR1 is ENHRY and CDR2 is SYGVKD in the germline V gene. V shed 11 bases and J 0 bases; nucleotides not matched to a gene: 9. This CDR3 spans 15 amino acids. The CDR3 here is CAGSGSASSTDTQYF. The CDR3 DNA follows: TGTGCCGGTAGCGGGAGCGCCTCTAGCACAGATACGCAGTATTTT.

This chain joins TRBV6-2 or TRBV6-3 and TRBJ1-1; D not resolved. The CDR3 runs to 13 residues. Trimming shortened V by 2 bases and J by 8 bases, and 12 bases separated the two germline ends. Germline CDR1 and CDR2: MNHEY and SVGEGT. The CDR3 bases are TGTGCCAGCAGTTACAGCCCGGGCAGGGAAGCTTTCTTT. This sequence encodes CASSYSPGREAFF.

The CDR3 spells CASSSGGGSGNQPQHF. In DNA, the CDR3 is TGTGCCAGCAGTTCGGGAGGGGGCAGCGGCAATCAGCCCCAGCATTTT. The chain is built from TRBV12-3 or TRBV12-4 and TRBJ1-5; 7 nucleotides agree with TRBD1. CDR3 length: 16 residues. V was clipped by 4 bases and J by 2 bases; unmatched bases: 8.

The gene calls are TRBV19 and TRBJ2-7, with D perhaps being TRBD1 or TRBD2 (5 bases each). The V end was cut by 5 bases, the J end by 5 bases, with 16 bases between. The germline V gene has CDR1 LNHDA and CDR2 SQIVND (reference sequence). The CDR3 consists of 14 residues. Here the CDR3 DNA reads TGTGCCAGTAGTCAAAAAAGAGGGGCAAACGAGCAGTACTTC. It translates to CASSQKRGANEQYF.

This clonotype was seen a few times. This chain uses TRBV28 with TRBJ2-7; D possibly corresponds to TRBD2 (5 bases). Germline V gene lookup returns CDR1 MDHEN and CDR2 SYDVKM. This CDR3 spans 12 amino acids. Trimming removed 0 bases at V and 6 bases at J, with 6 bases between. CDR3 in amino acids: CASSLWGSEQYF. CDR3 bases: TGTGCCAGCAGTTTATGGGGGAGCGAGCAGTACTTC.

J is TRBJ2-1 and V is TRBV6-1; maybe TRBD1 (5 bases). The germline V gene has CDR1 MNHNS and CDR2 SASEGT. CDR3 length equals 15 residues. The V end was cut by 8 bases, the J end by 4 bases, with 18 bases between. The CDR3 nucleotides read TGTGCCAGCCGACATGGTACAGGAGATTACAATGAGCAGTTCTTC. Residues: CASRHGTGDYNEQFF.